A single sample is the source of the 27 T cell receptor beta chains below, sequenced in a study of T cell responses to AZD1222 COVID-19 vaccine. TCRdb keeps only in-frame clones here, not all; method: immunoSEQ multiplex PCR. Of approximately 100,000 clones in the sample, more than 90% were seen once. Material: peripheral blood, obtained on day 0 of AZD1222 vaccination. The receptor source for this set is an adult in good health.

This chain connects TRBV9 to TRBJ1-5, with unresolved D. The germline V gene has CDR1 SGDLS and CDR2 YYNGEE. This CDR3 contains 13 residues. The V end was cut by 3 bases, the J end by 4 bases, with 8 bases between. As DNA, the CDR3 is TGTGCCAGCAGCGGGCACGATAATCAGCCCCAGCATTTT. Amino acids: CASSGHDNQPQHF.

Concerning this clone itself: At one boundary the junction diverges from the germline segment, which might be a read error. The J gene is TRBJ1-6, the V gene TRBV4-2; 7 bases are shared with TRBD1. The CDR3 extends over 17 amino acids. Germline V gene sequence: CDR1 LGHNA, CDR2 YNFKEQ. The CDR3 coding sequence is TGTGCCAGCAGCCAAGAAGACGGGACAGTCTATAATTCGCCCCTCCACTTT. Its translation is CASSQEDGTVYNSPLHF.

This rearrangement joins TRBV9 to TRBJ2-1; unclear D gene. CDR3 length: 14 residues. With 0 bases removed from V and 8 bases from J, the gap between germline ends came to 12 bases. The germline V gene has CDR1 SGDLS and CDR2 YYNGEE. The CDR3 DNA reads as TGTGCCAGCAGCGTAGCTGTAGGTCCCGATGAGCAGTTCTTC. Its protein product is CASSVAVGPDEQFF.

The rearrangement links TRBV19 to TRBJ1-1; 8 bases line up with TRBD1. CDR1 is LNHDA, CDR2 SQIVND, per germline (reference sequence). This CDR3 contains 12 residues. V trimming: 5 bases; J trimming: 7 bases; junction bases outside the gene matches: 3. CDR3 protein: CASSPDRGEAFF. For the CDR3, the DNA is TGTGCCAGTAGTCCAGACAGGGGTGAAGCTTTCTTT.

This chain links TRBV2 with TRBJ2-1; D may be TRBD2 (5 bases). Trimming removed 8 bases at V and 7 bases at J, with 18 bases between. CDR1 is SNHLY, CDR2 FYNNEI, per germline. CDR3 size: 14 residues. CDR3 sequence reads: CASGGETAHNEQFF. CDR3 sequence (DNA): TGTGCCAGCGGAGGAGAGACTGCCCATAATGAGCAGTTCTTC.

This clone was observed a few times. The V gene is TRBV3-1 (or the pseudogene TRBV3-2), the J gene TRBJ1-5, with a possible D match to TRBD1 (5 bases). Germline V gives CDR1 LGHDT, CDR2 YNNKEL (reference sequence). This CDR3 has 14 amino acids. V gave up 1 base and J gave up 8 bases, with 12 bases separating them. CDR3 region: CASSQGAGKEPQHF. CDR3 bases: TGTGCCAGCAGCCAAGGGGCAGGGAAGGAGCCCCAGCATTTT.

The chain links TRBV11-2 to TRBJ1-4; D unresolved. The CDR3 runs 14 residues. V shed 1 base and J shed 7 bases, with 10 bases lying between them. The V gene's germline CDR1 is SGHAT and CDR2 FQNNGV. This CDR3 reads CASSLGVTSEKLFF. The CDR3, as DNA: TGTGCCAGCAGCTTAGGGGTAACGAGTGAAAAACTGTTTTTT. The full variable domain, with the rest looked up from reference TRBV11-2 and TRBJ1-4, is EAGVAQSPRYKIIEKRQSVAFWCNPISGHATLYWYQQILGQGPKLLIQFQNNGVVDDSQLPKDRFSAERLKGVDSTLKIQPAKLEDSAVYLCASSLGVTSEKLFFGSGTQLSVL.

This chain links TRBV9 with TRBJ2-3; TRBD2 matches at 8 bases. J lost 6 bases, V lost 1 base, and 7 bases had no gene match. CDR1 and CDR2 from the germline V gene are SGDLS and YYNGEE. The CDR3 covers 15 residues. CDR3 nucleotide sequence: TGTGCCAGCAGCGTAAAGGCGGGGGGAGGGGATACGCAGTATTTT. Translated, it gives CASSVKAGGGDTQYF. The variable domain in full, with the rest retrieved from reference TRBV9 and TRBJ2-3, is DSGVTQTPKHLITATGQRVTLRCSPRSGDLSVYWYQQSLDQGLQFLIQYYNGEERAKGNILERFSAQQFPDLHSELNLSSLELGDSALYFCASSVKAGGGDTQYFGPGTRLTVL.

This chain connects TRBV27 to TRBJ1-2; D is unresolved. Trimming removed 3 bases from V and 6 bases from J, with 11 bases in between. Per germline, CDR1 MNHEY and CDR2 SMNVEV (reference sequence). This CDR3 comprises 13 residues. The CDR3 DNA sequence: TGTGCCAGCAGTTTTAGGTCCGGGGATGGCTACACCTTC. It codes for CASSFRSGDGYTF.

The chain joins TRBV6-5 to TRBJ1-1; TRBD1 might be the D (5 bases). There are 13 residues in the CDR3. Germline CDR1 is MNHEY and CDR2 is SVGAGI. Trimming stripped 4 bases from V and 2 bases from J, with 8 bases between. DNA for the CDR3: TGTGCCAGCAGTTGGGGCGGAAACACTGAAGCTTTCTTT. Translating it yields CASSWGGNTEAFF.

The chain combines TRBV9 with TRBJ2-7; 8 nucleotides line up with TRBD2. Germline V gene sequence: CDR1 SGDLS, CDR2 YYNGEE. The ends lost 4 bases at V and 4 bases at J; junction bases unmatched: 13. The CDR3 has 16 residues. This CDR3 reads CASSSSGGRLIYEQYF. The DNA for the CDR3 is TGTGCCAGCAGCTCCTCGGGGGGGCGACTTATTTACGAGCAGTACTTC.

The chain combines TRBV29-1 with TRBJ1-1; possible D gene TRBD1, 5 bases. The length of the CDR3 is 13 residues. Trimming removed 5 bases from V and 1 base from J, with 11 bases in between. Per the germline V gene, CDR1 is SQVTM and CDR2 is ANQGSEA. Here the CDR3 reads CSVYSGQNTEAFF. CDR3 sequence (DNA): TGCAGCGTTTATTCGGGGCAGAACACTGAAGCTTTCTTT. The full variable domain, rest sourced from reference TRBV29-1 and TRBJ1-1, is SAVISQKPSRDICQRGTSLTIQCQVDSQVTMMFWYRQQPGQSLTLIATANQGSEATYESGFVIDKFPISRPNLTFSTLTVSNMSPEDSSIYLCSVYSGQNTEAFFGQGTRLTVV.

CDR3 nucleotides: TGTGCCAGCAGCCCCTTAGATTCACCCCTCCACTTT. Protein product: CASSPLDSPLHF. V usage is TRBV9 and J usage is TRBJ1-6; D gene uncertain. Looked up from germline, CDR1 is SGDLS and CDR2 is YYNGEE. Deletions cut 4 bases from V and 8 bases from J, with 7 bases between. The CDR3 consists of 12 residues.

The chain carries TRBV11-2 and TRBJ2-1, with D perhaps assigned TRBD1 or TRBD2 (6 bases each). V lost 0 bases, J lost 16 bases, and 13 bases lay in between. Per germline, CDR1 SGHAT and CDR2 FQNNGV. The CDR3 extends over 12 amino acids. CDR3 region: CASSLDMGGTFF. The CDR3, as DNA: TGTGCCAGCAGCTTAGATATGGGGGGCACATTCTTC.

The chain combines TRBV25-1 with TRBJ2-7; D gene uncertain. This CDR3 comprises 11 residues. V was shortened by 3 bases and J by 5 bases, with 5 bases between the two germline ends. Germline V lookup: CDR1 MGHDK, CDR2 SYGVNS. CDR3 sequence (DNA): TGTGCCAGCAGTGACACAAACGAGCAGTACTTC. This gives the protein CASSDTNEQYF.

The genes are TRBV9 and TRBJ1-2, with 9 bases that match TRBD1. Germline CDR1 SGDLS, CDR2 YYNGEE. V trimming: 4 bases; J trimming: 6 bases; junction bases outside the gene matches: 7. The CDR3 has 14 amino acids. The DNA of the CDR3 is TGTGCCAGCAGCCCCGGGACAGGGATAAATGGCTACACCTTC. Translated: CASSPGTGINGYTF.

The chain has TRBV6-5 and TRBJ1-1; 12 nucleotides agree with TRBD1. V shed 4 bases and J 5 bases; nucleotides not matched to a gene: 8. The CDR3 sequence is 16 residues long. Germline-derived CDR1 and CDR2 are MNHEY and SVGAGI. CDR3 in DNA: TGTGCCAGCAGTTCCCAGGGACAGGGGGCTGGGACTGAAGCTTTCTTT. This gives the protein CASSSQGQGAGTEAFF.

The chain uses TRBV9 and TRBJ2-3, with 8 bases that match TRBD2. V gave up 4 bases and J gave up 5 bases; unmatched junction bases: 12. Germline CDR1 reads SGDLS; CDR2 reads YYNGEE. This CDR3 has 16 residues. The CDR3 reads CASSPRGAGAGDTQYF. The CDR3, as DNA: TGTGCCAGCAGCCCCCGAGGAGCGGGGGCTGGAGATACGCAGTATTTT.

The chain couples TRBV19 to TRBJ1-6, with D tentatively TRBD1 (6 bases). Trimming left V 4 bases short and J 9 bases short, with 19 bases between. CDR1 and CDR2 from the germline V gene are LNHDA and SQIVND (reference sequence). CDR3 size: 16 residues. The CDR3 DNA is TGTGCCAGTAGTACCAGGGGAACGGGCGTTGGTTCACCCCTCCACTTT. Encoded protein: CASSTRGTGVGSPLHF.

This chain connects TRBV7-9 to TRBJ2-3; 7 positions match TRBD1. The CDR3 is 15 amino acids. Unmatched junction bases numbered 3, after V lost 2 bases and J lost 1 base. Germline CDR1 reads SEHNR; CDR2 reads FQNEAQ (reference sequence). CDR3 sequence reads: CASSLRDSGTDTQYF. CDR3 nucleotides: TGTGCCAGCAGCTTAAGGGACAGCGGCACAGATACGCAGTATTTT. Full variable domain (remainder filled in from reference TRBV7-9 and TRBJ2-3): DTGVSQNPRHKITKRGQNVTFRCDPISEHNRLYWYRQTLGQGPEFLTYFQNEAQLEKSRLLSDRFSAERPKGSFSTLEIQRTEQGDSAMYLCASSLRDSGTDTQYFGPGTRLTVL.

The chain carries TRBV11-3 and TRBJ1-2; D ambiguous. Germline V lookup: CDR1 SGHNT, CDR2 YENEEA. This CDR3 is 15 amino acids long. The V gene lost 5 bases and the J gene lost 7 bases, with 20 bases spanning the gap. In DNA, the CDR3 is TGTGCCAGCAGCACCCCCTTAGGAGGGTTGGTTGGCTACACCTTC. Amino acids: CASSTPLGGLVGYTF.

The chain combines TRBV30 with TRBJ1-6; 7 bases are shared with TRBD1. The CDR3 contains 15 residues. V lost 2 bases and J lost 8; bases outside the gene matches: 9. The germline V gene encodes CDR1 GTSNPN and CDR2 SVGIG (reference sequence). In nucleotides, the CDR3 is TGTGCCTGGAGTCAAGATCAGGGGGAGTATTCACCCCTCCACTTT. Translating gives CAWSQDQGEYSPLHF.

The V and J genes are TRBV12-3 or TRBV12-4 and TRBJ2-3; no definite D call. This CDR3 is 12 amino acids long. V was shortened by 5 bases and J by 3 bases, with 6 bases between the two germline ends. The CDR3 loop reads CASSPRTDTQYF. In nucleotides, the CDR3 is TGTGCCAGCAGTCCGAGGACAGATACGCAGTATTTT.

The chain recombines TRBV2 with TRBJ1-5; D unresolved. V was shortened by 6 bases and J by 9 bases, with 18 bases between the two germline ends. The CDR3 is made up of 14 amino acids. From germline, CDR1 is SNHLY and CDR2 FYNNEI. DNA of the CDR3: TGTGCCAGCAGAAAGGCCCCGGCAAATGCGCCCCAGCATTTT. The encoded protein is CASRKAPANAPQHF.

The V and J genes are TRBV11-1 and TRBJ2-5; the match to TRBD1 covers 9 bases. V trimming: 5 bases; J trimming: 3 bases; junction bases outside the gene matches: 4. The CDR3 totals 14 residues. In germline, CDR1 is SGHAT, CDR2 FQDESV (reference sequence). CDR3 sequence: CASSVGTGKETQYF. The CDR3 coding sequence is TGTGCCAGCAGCGTCGGGACAGGGAAAGAGACCCAGTACTTC.

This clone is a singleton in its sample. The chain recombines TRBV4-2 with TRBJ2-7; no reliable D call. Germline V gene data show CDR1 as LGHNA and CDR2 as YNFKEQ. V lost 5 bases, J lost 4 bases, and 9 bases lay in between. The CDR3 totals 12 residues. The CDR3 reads CASSTRKYEQYF. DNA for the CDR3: TGTGCCAGCAGCACTCGGAAATACGAGCAGTACTTC.

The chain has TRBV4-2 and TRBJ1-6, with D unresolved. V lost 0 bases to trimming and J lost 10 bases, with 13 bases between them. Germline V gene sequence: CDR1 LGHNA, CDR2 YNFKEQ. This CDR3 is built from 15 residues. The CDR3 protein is CASSQDVTSGSPLHF. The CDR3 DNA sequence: TGTGCCAGCAGCCAAGATGTAACGTCTGGGTCACCCCTCCACTTT.